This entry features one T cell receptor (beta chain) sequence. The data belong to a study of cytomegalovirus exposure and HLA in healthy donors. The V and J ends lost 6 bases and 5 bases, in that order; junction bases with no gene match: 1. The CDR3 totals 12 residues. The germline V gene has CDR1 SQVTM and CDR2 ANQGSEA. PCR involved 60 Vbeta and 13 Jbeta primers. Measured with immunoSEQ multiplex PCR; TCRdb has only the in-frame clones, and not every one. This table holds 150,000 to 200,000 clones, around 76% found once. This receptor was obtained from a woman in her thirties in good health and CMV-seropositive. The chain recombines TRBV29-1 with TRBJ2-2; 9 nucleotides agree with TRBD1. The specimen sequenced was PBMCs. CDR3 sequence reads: CSVDRGTGELFF. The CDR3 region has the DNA TGCAGCGTGGACAGGGGTACCGGGGAGCTGTTTTTT.